This T cell receptor beta chain was observed in a study of T cells in Graves' hyperthyroidism and ophthalmopathy. General study findings and limits: The model anticipated ophthalmopathy a median approximately 6.7 months pre-onset. The blood repertoire included most of the expanded thyroid clonotypes above 0.001.

Stable disease denoted Graves' hyperthyroidism without ophthalmopathy progression within 18 months. Among the patients, aged 18 to 65, hyperthyroidism was newly diagnosed and had lasted under 2 months. This clonotype was found a few times. No antigen is known for it. The CDR3 is 14 amino acids. The junction had 8 bases not matched to a gene; V was cut back by 5 bases and J by 4 bases. CDR1 DFQATT and CDR2 SNEGSKA come from the germline V gene (reference sequence). RNA transcripts yielded amplified TCR beta CDR3 regions. First-round RT-PCR of the TCR CDR3 relied on the HTBI primer set. Each CDR3 protein gets one entry after TCRdb re-called the multiplex PCR reads with MiXCR. This sample has 750,000 to 950,000 distinct CDR3 sequences; roughly 40% occur once, and the top ten carry 8% to 9%.

The sample consisted of blood. The clonotype comes from a man between 18 and 29 years old with Graves' hyperthyroidism. The J gene is TRBJ2-7, the V gene TRBV20-1; 10 bases map to TRBD1. Here the CDR3 reads CSAPTGTGAYEQYF. The CDR3 DNA follows: TGCAGTGCTCCTACCGGGACAGGGGCGTACGAGCAGTACTTC.